A selection of T cell receptor beta chains follows, all from one sample in a study of T-cell memory formation after mild COVID-19. TCRdb analysed the 5' RACE reads with MiXCR anew, one entry per CDR3 protein. The sample has 250,000 to 350,000 distinct CDR3 sequences, 15% to 20% seen once. The sequenced material came from PBMCs or a T cell subset sorted from them (not recorded which). Every receptor here comes from a man younger than 35 who had mild COVID-19 (a few samples of this study predate the infection). Cell type and time point are not known. The CDR3 runs from the conserved cysteine through the conserved F or W. Each record gives: V gene, D gene, J gene, clone size, CDR3 DNA, CDR3 protein. The D gene is left open where the match is weak. Size is omitted from some rows. Given values are once, few, many or a class for expanded clones.

TRBV7-6	.	TRBJ2-3	.	TGTGCCAGCAGCATGGACAGGCGGGGGTTAGGTACAGATACGCAGTATTTT	CASSMDRRGLGTDTQYF
TRBV7-7	TRBD1	TRBJ2-5	.	TGTGCTAGCAGCTTTCAGGGGGCGCTGGGAGAGACCCAGTACTTC	CASSFQGALGETQYF
TRBV24-1	.	TRBJ2-1	.	TGTGCCACCAGTAAGCAGATAGGCAATGAGCAGTTCTTC	CATSKQIGNEQFF
TRBV6-2/TRBV6-3	.	TRBJ2-1	.	TGTGCCAGTGCAACAGGTAATGAGCAGTTCTTC	CASATGNEQFF
TRBV25-1	.	TRBJ1-1	.	TGTGCCAGCAGTGACACGGTTGAAGCTTTCTTT	CASSDTVEAFF
TRBV7-9	TRBD1	TRBJ1-3	.	TGTGCCAGCAGCTTCAGGACAGGGCTCTCTGGAAACACCATATATTTT	CASSFRTGLSGNTIYF
TRBV5-8	TRBD1	TRBJ1-5	.	TGTGCCAGCAGCGAAGGACAGGGGGGACAGCCCCAGCATTTT	CASSEGQGGQPQHF
TRBV6-5	.	TRBJ1-1	few	TGTGCCAGCAGTCTCGGTTCAGACGCTTCGGGAGCTTTCTTT	CASSLGSDASGAFF
TRBV30	.	TRBJ2-5	.	TGTGCCTGGAGTGCCAGCGAGACCCAGTACTTC	CAWSASETQYF
TRBV7-9	.	TRBJ1-2	few	TGTGCCAGCAGAGGACGGACTGGCGGACGGGGCTACACCTTC	CASRGRTGGRGYTF
TRBV5-1	.	TRBJ1-2	.	TGCGCCAGCAGCTTGGCCGGGGGACACTCTAAAGGCTACACCTTC	CASSLAGGHSKGYTF
TRBV7-2	.	TRBJ2-7	few	TGTGCCAGCAGCTTCCGTGGGAGGGAGCAGTACTTC	CASSFRGREQYF
TRBV20-1	.	TRBJ2-7	few	TGCAGTGCTAGGTTAGCGTCCGGCTACGAGCAGTACTTC	CSARLASGYEQYF
TRBV4-1	.	TRBJ2-3	few	TGCGCCAGCAGCCAAGATCCCTACGGCACAGATACGCAGTATTTT	CASSQDPYGTDTQYF
TRBV6-5	.	TRBJ1-1	few	TGTGCCAGTTGCGACAGCCGGCCGTGTGCTTTCTTT	CASCDSRPCAFF
TRBV7-2	.	TRBJ2-2	.	TGTGCCAGCAGCTTAGTAGGAGGACCGAACACCGGGGAGCTGTTTTTT	CASSLVGGPNTGELFF
TRBV2	.	TRBJ2-5	.	TGTGCCAGCAGTGAAGCGGGGACTCCAGAGTACTTC	CASSEAGTPEYF
TRBV29-1	.	TRBJ2-5	few	TGCAGCGTGGGGACATACCAAGAGACCCAGTACTTC	CSVGTYQETQYF
TRBV5-6	TRBD1	TRBJ2-7	.	TGTGCCAGCAGCTCGACAGGGACCCAACTGGGGGAGCAGTACTTC	CASSSTGTQLGEQYF
TRBV5-1	.	TRBJ1-2	few	TGCGCCAGCAGCTTATCCAGGGCCACCTTCAATGGCTACACCTTC	CASSLSRATFNGYTF
TRBV7-9	TRBD1	TRBJ1-1	many	TGTGCCAGCAGCCGTCCATGGACAGGAATCGGCACTGAAGCTTTCTTT	CASSRPWTGIGTEAFF
TRBV6-2/TRBV6-3	.	TRBJ2-1	.	TGTGCCAGCAGTTTAAGGGTTGGCGTCGCTCCCAATGAGCAGTTCTTC	CASSLRVGVAPNEQFF
TRBV7-6	.	TRBJ2-3	few	TGTGCCAGCAGCTTAGCGTTCGGACAGAGCACAGATACGCAGTATTTT	CASSLAFGQSTDTQYF
TRBV7-8	.	TRBJ2-5	.	TGTGCCAGCAGCTTCCTGACTGTGGGCGAGACCCAGTACTTC	CASSFLTVGETQYF
TRBV29-1	TRBD1	TRBJ2-7	once	TGCAGCGTTGAGGGCAGACAGGGTGCGAACGAGCAGTACTTC	CSVEGRQGANEQYF
TRBV24-1	.	TRBJ1-1	.	TGTGCCACCAGTGATCGACCACAGGCGAACCGCACCGCTTTCTTT	CATSDRPQANRTAFF
TRBV7-7	.	TRBJ2-2	.	TGTGCCAGCAGCCCTATTGGCAGGGGCACCGGGGAGCTGTTTTTT	CASSPIGRGTGELFF
TRBV7-2	.	TRBJ2-2	few	TGTGCCAGCAGCTTTCCCCGAGGAGGGGCCGGGGAGCTGTTTTTT	CASSFPRGGAGELFF
TRBV20-1	.	TRBJ1-1	few	TGCAGTGCTAATGGGCCTGAAGCTTTCTTT	CSANGPEAFF
TRBV12-5	TRBD2	TRBJ2-5	.	TGTGCTAGTGGTTCGGGACTAGCCTACCAAGAGACCCAGTACTTC	CASGSGLAYQETQYF
TRBV7-2	.	TRBJ1-4	.	TGTGCCAGCAGCTTCAGACAGACGAGAGAAAAACTGTTTTTT	CASSFRQTREKLFF
TRBV5-1	.	TRBJ2-2	.	TGCGCCAGCAGCTTGGATCCCCAGGGCGCGAACACCGGGGAGCTGTTTTTT	CASSLDPQGANTGELFF
TRBV7-9	.	TRBJ2-1	few	TGTGCCAGCAGCTTAGAGACAGTTAACTACAATGAGCAGTTCTTC	CASSLETVNYNEQFF
TRBV5-1	.	TRBJ2-3	.	TGCGCCAGCAGTCGGGGGGCCCACACAGATACGCAGTATTTT	CASSRGAHTDTQYF
TRBV4-3	.	TRBJ1-1	few	TGCGCCAGCAGCCAAGATTTCGGGGGCGGCACTGAAGCTTTCTTT	CASSQDFGGGTEAFF
TRBV5-1	.	TRBJ1-1	.	TGCGCCAGCAGCTTCGTTGGGGGAGACACTGAAGCTTTCTTT	CASSFVGGDTEAFF
TRBV5-1	.	TRBJ1-6	.	TGCGCCAGCAGCGTCTCCTCCTATAATTCACCCCTCCACTTT	CASSVSSYNSPLHF
TRBV3-1	.	TRBJ2-2	few	TGTGCCAGCAGCCAACACGGGGGTAGGTCCGGGGAGCTGTTTTTT	CASSQHGGRSGELFF
TRBV20-1	.	TRBJ1-6	.	TGCAGTGCTAGAGCCCGCAGCTCCTATAATTCACCCCTCCACTTT	CSARARSSYNSPLHF
TRBV5-1	TRBD1	TRBJ1-1	.	TGCGCCAGCAGCGGGGACAGAACTGAAGCTTTCTTT	CASSGDRTEAFF
TRBV7-8	.	TRBJ2-6	few	TGTGCCAGCAGCCCCCGACAGAGCTCTGGGGCCAACGTCCTGACTTTC	CASSPRQSSGANVLTF